The 27 T cell receptor beta chains presented below share a single source sample, sequenced in a study of T cell changes during pregnancy in multiple sclerosis. Here immunoSEQ multiplex PCR was the method, and the copy in TCRdb shows in-frame clones only, minus some. The data contain about 40,000 clones, 90% to 95% of them seen just once; the ten biggest clones take up about 8.3%. The input for sequencing was CD8+ T cells from peripheral blood mononuclear cells, taken in the third trimester of pregnancy. These receptors originate from a female donor with multiple sclerosis, enrolled in a pregnancy study.

The chain uses TRBV29-1 and TRBJ1-2; the D is unclear. Germline loops: CDR1 SQVTM, CDR2 ANQGSEA. The CDR3 has 12 amino acids. Trimming took 3 bases from V and 3 from J, leaving 8 bases between them. The CDR3 loop reads CSVDPSDYGYTF. The CDR3 bases are TGCAGCGTTGATCCGAGCGACTATGGCTACACCTTC.

The chain combines TRBV28 with TRBJ2-7, with D perhaps matching TRBD2 (6 bases). V lost 4 bases, J lost 3 bases, and 13 bases lay in between. CDR1 MDHEN and CDR2 SYDVKM come from the germline V gene. This CDR3 contains 14 residues. The CDR3 loop is CASSSRDSFYEQYF. The CDR3 region has the DNA TGTGCCAGCAGTTCCCGGGACTCTTTCTACGAGCAGTACTTC.

This clone occurred once. The J gene is TRBJ2-7, the V gene TRBV4-1; 8 bases fit TRBD1. In germline, CDR1 is MGHRA, CDR2 YSYEKL. CDR3 size: 17 residues. Trimming removed 1 base from V and 2 bases from J; junction bases left unmatched: 10. DNA of the CDR3: TGCGCCAGCAGCCAAGCCCAGTGGGGGACAGGCCCCTACGAGCAGTACTTC. Protein: CASSQAQWGTGPYEQYF.

The chain combines TRBV5-6 with TRBJ1-1; D might be TRBD1 (5 bases). CDR1 SGHDT and CDR2 YYEEEE come from the germline V gene. The CDR3 totals 13 residues. V lost 3 bases to trimming and J lost 3 bases, with 9 bases between them. The CDR3 DNA sequence: TGTGCCAGCAGCTGGGCGGGGGACACTGAAGCTTTCTTT. This codes for CASSWAGDTEAFF.

This chain joins TRBV30 and TRBJ2-3; the D gene is possibly TRBD2 (5 bases). Trimming removed 5 bases at V and 4 bases at J, with 13 bases between. CDR1 GTSNPN and CDR2 SVGIG come from the germline V gene (reference sequence). The CDR3 runs to 13 residues. The CDR3 DNA reads as TGTGCCTGGTGGGAGCAGTATGCAGATACGCAGTATTTT. The encoded protein is CAWWEQYADTQYF.

This chain uses TRBV29-1 with TRBJ2-2, with D possibly matching TRBD1 (5 bases). Germline values: CDR1 SQVTM, CDR2 ANQGSEA. This CDR3 comprises 12 residues. V lost 5 bases, J lost 7 bases, and 11 bases lay in between. This CDR3 is CSVFRENGELFF. For the CDR3, the DNA is TGCAGCGTTTTCAGGGAAAACGGGGAGCTGTTTTTT.

The chain couples TRBV10-3 to TRBJ1-1, with D possibly matching TRBD1 (5 bases). With 3 bases removed from V and 6 bases from J, the gap between germline ends came to 14 bases. The germline V gene has CDR1 ENHRY and CDR2 SYGVKD. The CDR3 has 14 residues. CDR3 bases: TGTGCCATCAGTGATGGAGGGGAAGCCGCTGAAGCTTTCTTT. Translation: CAISDGGEAAEAFF.

V and J are TRBV7-2 and TRBJ2-5; 15 nucleotides line up with TRBD2. V lost 4 bases to trimming and J lost 4 bases; unmatched junction nucleotides: 13. The germline gives CDR1 SGHTA, CDR2 FQGNSA. The length of the CDR3 is 19 residues. CDR3 in amino acids: CASSSPLGLAGGLAETQYF. The CDR3 DNA sequence: TGTGCCAGCAGCTCGCCGCTCGGACTAGCGGGGGGGCTTGCAGAGACCCAGTACTTC.

The chain recombines TRBV27 with TRBJ1-1, with TRBD1 matching over 8 bases. Trimming at V came to 3 bases and at J to 6 bases, leaving 9 bases not matched to a gene. CDR3 size: 15 residues. Germline V gene lookup returns CDR1 MNHEY and CDR2 SMNVEV (reference sequence). The CDR3 is CASSFTSTGGAEAFF. The CDR3 nucleotides read TGTGCCAGCAGTTTTACTTCCACAGGGGGGGCTGAAGCTTTCTTT.

CDR3 in DNA: TGTGCCAGCAGCGAGCCGGGACAGGGGGACGATGAGCAGTTCTTC. Its translation: CASSEPGQGDDEQFF. This chain uses TRBV5-6 with TRBJ2-1, with TRBD1 matching 11 bases. The germline V gene has CDR1 SGHDT and CDR2 YYEEEE. Trimming cost V 4 bases and J 8 bases; bases outside gene matches: 8. The CDR3 loop spans 15 amino acids.

The chain combines TRBV7-6 with TRBJ2-1, with D maybe TRBD2 (6 bases). The length of the CDR3 is 13 residues. V was shortened by 3 bases and J by 8 bases, with 11 bases between the two germline ends. Germline V gene sequence: CDR1 SGHVS, CDR2 FNYEAQ. The chain's CDR3 is CASSFSAGHEQFF. CDR3 coding DNA: TGTGCCAGCAGCTTTTCCGCGGGGCATGAGCAGTTCTTC.

The rearrangement uses TRBV15 and TRBJ1-4; possibly TRBD1 for D (5 bases). V gave up 2 bases and J gave up 3 bases, with 10 bases separating them. Germline loops: CDR1 LNHNV, CDR2 YYDKDF (reference sequence). The CDR3 covers 15 residues. CDR3 sequence: CATSRTGLANEKLFF. CDR3 bases: TGTGCCACCAGCAGAACAGGACTAGCTAATGAAAAACTGTTTTTT.

The chain joins TRBV19 to TRBJ1-1; TRBD1 might be the D (5 bases). V dropped 0 bases and J dropped 11 bases, with 16 bases sitting between them. This CDR3 is built from 14 residues. Germline V gene sequence: CDR1 LNHDA, CDR2 SQIVND (reference sequence). The CDR3 loop reads CASSIDQEEQVAFF. The CDR3 DNA sequence: TGTGCCAGTAGTATAGATCAAGAGGAACAGGTGGCTTTCTTT.

V and J are TRBV30 and TRBJ2-1; TRBD1 agrees at 7 bases. V trimming: 0 bases; J trimming: 6 bases; junction bases outside the gene matches: 2. There are 13 residues in the CDR3. Germline V lookup: CDR1 GTSNPN, CDR2 SVGIG (reference sequence). In DNA, the CDR3 is TGTGCCTGGAGTGTGTCAGGGGGCAATGAGCAGTTCTTC. Translated, it gives CAWSVSGGNEQFF. The whole variable domain, remainder taken from reference TRBV30 and TRBJ2-1, is SQTIHQWPATLVQPVGSPLSLECTVEGTSNPNLYWYRQAAGRGLQLLFYSVGIGQISSEVPQNLSASRPQDRQFILSSKKLLLSDSGFYLCAWSVSGGNEQFFGPGTRLTVL.

V is TRBV27 and J is TRBJ1-1; no reliable D call. This CDR3 is built from 13 residues. Germline values: CDR1 MNHEY, CDR2 SMNVEV (reference sequence). Trimming removed 4 bases at V and 5 bases at J, with 11 bases between. In nucleotides, the CDR3 is TGTGCCAGCAGTTACGGAGGGTGGACTGAAGCTTTCTTT. This gives the protein CASSYGGWTEAFF.

This clone was counted once. The chain combines TRBV27 with TRBJ1-5; D gene unclear. V gave up 3 bases and J gave up 0 bases, with 9 bases separating them. CDR1 and CDR2 from the germline V gene are MNHEY and SMNVEV (reference sequence). The CDR3 loop spans 15 amino acids. The CDR3 reads CASSFNGDSNQPQHF. In DNA form, the CDR3 reads TGTGCCAGCAGTTTCAACGGAGATAGCAATCAGCCCCAGCATTTT.

CDR3 sequence (DNA): TGTGCCAGTAGTATAGAGCGGGGCGCCGCCTACGAGCAGTACTTC. It translates to CASSIERGAAYEQYF. The chain carries TRBV19 and TRBJ2-7; TRBD2 is a possible D gene (6 bases). V lost 0 bases to trimming and J lost 2 bases, with 11 bases between them. Germline V gene data show CDR1 as LNHDA and CDR2 as SQIVND (reference sequence). The CDR3 totals 15 residues.

This chain joins TRBV21-1 and TRBJ2-7; the table names TRBD1, a call not compared with the DNA. TRBV21-1 is a known pseudogene. The CDR3 consists of 17 residues. The chain's CDR3 is CASSKSSGTGFYYEQYF. CDR3 DNA: TGTGCCAGCAGCAAAAGTTCCGGGACAGGGTTCTATTACGAGCAGTACTTC.

The gene calls are TRBV13 and TRBJ2-5, with D unresolved. CDR1 is PRHDT and CDR2 is FYEKMQ in the germline V gene (reference sequence). This CDR3 has 15 amino acids. Trimming cost V 3 bases and J 0 bases, with 11 bases left between them. CDR3 bases: TGTGCCAGCAGCTTTTCCGGAGAGAACCAAGAGACCCAGTACTTC. Translation gives CASSFSGENQETQYF.

The rearrangement links TRBV4-1 to TRBJ2-1; D is perhaps TRBD2 (6 bases). The CDR3 covers 15 residues. Trimming cost V 4 bases and J 0 bases, with 10 bases left between them. Germline CDR1 and CDR2: MGHRA and YSYEKL. CDR3 nucleotides: TGCGCCAGCAGCCCGGGGGTTAGCTCCTACAATGAGCAGTTCTTC. This encodes CASSPGVSSYNEQFF.

The rearrangement uses TRBV4-1 and TRBJ1-4; 10 nucleotides match TRBD1. Germline V gene data show CDR1 as MGHRA and CDR2 as YSYEKL. CDR3 size: 18 residues. V was pared by 0 bases and J by 5 bases, with 9 bases of the junction left unmatched. The CDR3 DNA sequence: TGCGCCAGCAGCCAAGATTACAGGACAGGGGGTTGGAATGAAAAACTGTTTTTT. Translation gives CASSQDYRTGGWNEKLFF.

The chain couples TRBV25-1 to TRBJ1-2, with D possibly matching TRBD1 (5 bases). Germline V gene sequence: CDR1 MGHDK, CDR2 SYGVNS. V lost 7 bases to trimming and J lost 4 bases, with 13 bases between them. CDR3 length: 13 amino acids. This CDR3 reads CASIGTGVYGYTF. The CDR3 DNA follows: TGTGCCAGCATTGGAACGGGGGTCTATGGCTACACCTTC.

The chain joins TRBV10-3 to TRBJ2-1; 8 positions agree with TRBD2. Germline V CDR1 and CDR2: ENHRY, SYGVKD. CDR3 length: 11 amino acids. The trim removed 11 bases at V and 9 bases at J, leaving 6 bases unmatched. DNA for the CDR3: TGTGCCGTCGGCGGGGGGCTTGAGCAGTTCTTC. The encoded protein is CAVGGGLEQFF.

To note about this clone: The same CDR3 also results from other DNA sequences found in this sample. V gene TRBV9 combines with J gene TRBJ2-1; D remains ambiguous. Germline loops: CDR1 SGDLS, CDR2 YYNGEE. The ends were cut back, 1 base at V and 6 bases at J, with 5 bases in the middle. This CDR3 spans 12 amino acids. The CDR3 nucleotides are TGTGCCAGCAGCGTATCGGGCAATGAGCAGTTCTTC. It specifies CASSVSGNEQFF.

The genes are TRBV7-3 and TRBJ2-1; 8 bases map to TRBD2. From germline, CDR1 is SGHTA and CDR2 FQGTGA. The CDR3 has 15 amino acids. With 2 bases clipped from V and 3 bases from J, the junction kept 3 bases outside the gene matches. CDR3 sequence reads: CASSLGGGFYNEQFF. In DNA, the CDR3 is TGTGCCAGCAGCTTAGGCGGGGGGTTCTACAATGAGCAGTTCTTC. The full variable domain, its missing parts supplied by reference TRBV7-3 and TRBJ2-1, is GAGVSQTPSNKVTEKGKYVELRCDPISGHTALYWYRQSLGQGPEFLIYFQGTGAADDSGLPNDRFFAVRPEGSVSTLKIQRTERGDSAVYLCASSLGGGFYNEQFFGPGTRLTVL.

The rearrangement joins TRBV10-3 to TRBJ1-4, with D possibly being TRBD1 (5 bases). Germline values: CDR1 ENHRY, CDR2 SYGVKD. The CDR3 has 15 residues. The V gene lost 3 bases and the J gene lost 0 bases, with 8 bases spanning the gap. CDR3 DNA: TGTGCCATCAGTGACGGGGGAGCAACTAATGAAAAACTGTTTTTT. Its protein product is CAISDGGATNEKLFF.

This clone was picked up one time. The V call is TRBV9, the J call TRBJ2-2; weak D call: TRBD2 (6 bases). Trimming cost V 4 bases and J 3 bases, with 10 bases left between them. The CDR3 sequence is 14 residues long. Per germline, CDR1 SGDLS and CDR2 YYNGEE. This CDR3 reads CASSSGGDTGELFF. In nucleotides, the CDR3 is TGTGCCAGCAGCTCAGGAGGGGACACCGGGGAGCTGTTTTTT.